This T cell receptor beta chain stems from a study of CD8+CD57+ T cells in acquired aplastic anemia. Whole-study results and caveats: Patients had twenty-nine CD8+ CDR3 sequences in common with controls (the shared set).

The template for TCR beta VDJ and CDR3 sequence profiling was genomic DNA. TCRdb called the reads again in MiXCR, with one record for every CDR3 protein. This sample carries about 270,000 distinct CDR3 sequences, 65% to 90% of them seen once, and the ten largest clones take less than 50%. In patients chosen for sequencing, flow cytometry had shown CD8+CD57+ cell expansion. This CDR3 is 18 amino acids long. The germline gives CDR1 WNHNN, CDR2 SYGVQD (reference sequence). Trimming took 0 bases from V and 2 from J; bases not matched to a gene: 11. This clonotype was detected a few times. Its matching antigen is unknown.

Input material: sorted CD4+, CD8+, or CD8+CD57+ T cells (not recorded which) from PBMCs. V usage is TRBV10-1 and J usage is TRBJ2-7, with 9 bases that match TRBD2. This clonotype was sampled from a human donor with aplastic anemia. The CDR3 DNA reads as TGCGCCAGCAGTGAGTCTGTTCGGTGGCTAGCGGGAACCTACGAGCAGTACGTC. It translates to CASSESVRWLAGTYEQYV.